This T cell receptor beta chain was profiled in a study of long-term antiretroviral therapy in people with HIV. Study details: In the earliest collections, sampling predates the 2015 immediate-ART recommendation by about a decade. Study observations and caveats: Blood dating 2004 to 2017 may reflect older ART regimens.

CDR3 length equals 16 residues. Trimming pared 0 bases from V and 8 bases from J, leaving 16 bases between. Germline CDR1 reads LGHNA; CDR2 reads YSLEER. Treatment for every participant with HIV took place in the United States. Sequencing relied on immunoSEQ assay v3.0, run at survey level. Generated by immunoSEQ multiplex PCR, the TCRdb table keeps only in-frame clones and is missing some. Of 20,000 to 25,000 clones listed, approximately 83% were seen once; the top ten hold around 8.9%. Concerning this clone itself: Its cognate antigen is unknown.

The J gene is TRBJ1-4, the V gene TRBV4-3, with a tentative D call TRBD1 (5 bases). The input for sequencing was unsorted PBMCs, taken 1.2 years after starting antiretroviral therapy. The clonotype originates from a woman aged 40 to 50 with HIV. CDR3 coding DNA: TGCGCCAGCAGCCAAGAGTTGGTCGGGGGTAGGGAAAAACTGTTTTTT. This gives the protein CASSQELVGGREKLFF.